The sample holds a few counts of the clone carrying this TCR beta chain. Its cognate antigen is unknown. Constant-segment primers were used for 5'RACE, and the resulting TCR alpha and TCR beta cDNA libraries carried sample barcodes and UMIs. One entry per CDR3 protein, called by TCRdb with MiXCR from the 5' RACE reads. The sample carries about 210,000 distinct CDR3 sequences, about 10% recorded once. These data are taken from a study of T-cell memory formation after mild COVID-19. Study-level points and caveats: Some responding clones appeared in pre-infection memory, suggesting cross-reactive memory joined. In second-wave clones peaking day 37, SARS-CoV-2 specificity remained unconfirmed. Contracting clones from day 15 to 85 showed balanced CD4/CD8; later expanders favored CD4+.

The V end was cut by 10 bases, the J end by 2 bases, with 24 bases between. This CDR3 has 16 amino acids. The germline CDR1 and CDR2 sequences are MNHEY and SMNVEV (reference sequence). The material sequenced was PBMCs or a T cell subset sorted from them (not recorded which). This rearrangement joins TRBV27 to TRBJ2-7; D may be TRBD2 (5 bases). The clonotype was recovered from a man aged 18 to 30 who had mild COVID-19 (a few samples of this study predate the infection). Cell type and time point are not known. The CDR3 region is CAIPRATQRRTYEQYV. For the CDR3, the DNA is TGTGCCATCCCGAGGGCTACTCAGCGGAGGACCTACGAGCAGTACGTC.